Here is one TCR beta chain with its context. Germline CDR1 SQVTM, CDR2 ANQGSEA. Trimming shortened V by 5 bases and J by 3 bases, and 16 bases separated the two germline ends. The CDR3 is 14 amino acids. The table came from immunoSEQ multiplex PCR; TCRdb's copy has only in-frame clones and leaves some out. The table lists roughly 550,000 clones, 95% to 96% of them singletons. Naive CD8 isolation took CD45RO-negative cells positively selected for CCR7 and excluded terminally differentiated effector memory CD45RA+ cells. The data are from a study of shared clonotypes between healthy human individuals. The sequencing input was naive CD8+ T cells sorted from blood. V usage is TRBV29-1 and J usage is TRBJ1-2; D remains ambiguous. This receptor was obtained from a woman aged 25 to 39 in good health. Here the CDR3 reads CSVMSDLSDYGYTF. Here the CDR3 DNA reads TGCAGCGTTATGTCCGATTTATCTGACTATGGCTACACCTTC. Combining the CDR3 with reference TRBV29-1 and TRBJ1-2 gives the whole variable domain SAVISQKPSRDICQRGTSLTIQCQVDSQVTMMFWYRQQPGQSLTLIATANQGSEATYESGFVIDKFPISRPNLTFSTLTVSNMSPEDSSIYLCSVMSDLSDYGYTFGSGTRLTVV.